Detailed here is one T cell receptor beta chain. It lacks a known antigen. No base quality values were provided; no much bigger clone lies one nucleotide off. Reading from cysteine to phenylalanine, the CDR3 counts 11 amino acids. Only the CDR3 DNA stays, 33 bases, in frame from base 1. As encoded in the germline V gene, CDR1 is SGDLS while CDR2 is YYNGEE. V loses 3 bases of germline sequence and J loses 6 bases, and the interval between the two ends is 5 bases. The trial excluded patients who had a history of autoimmune disease or were on systemic immunosuppression. Peripheral blood for TCR sequencing was collected from all dose cohorts at baseline, on cycle 4 day 1, and on cycle 7 day 1. The samples were drawn from a first-in-human, open-label, multicenter phase I dose-escalation trial of ivuxolimab. The trial enrolled adults with locally advanced or metastatic head and neck squamous cell, hepatocellular, melanoma or renal cell carcinoma. Before TCR sequencing, CD4+ T cells and CD8+ T cells were sorted from peripheral blood as separate populations.

The data were obtained in a study of OX40 agonist ivuxolimab in advanced cancers. At the level of the whole study: Ivuxolimab was an agonistic, fully human IgG2 monoclonal antibody directed against OX40 (CD134), a costimulatory receptor. Intravenous ivuxolimab was administered to patients every 2 weeks at six dose levels: 0.01, 0.1, 0.3, 1.5, 3 and 10 mg/kg. Of the approximately 53 patients in dose escalation, approximately 20 had hepatocellular carcinoma, some 15 had melanoma, 9 had renal cell carcinoma and 9 had head and neck cancer. In the dose-escalation cohort, 82.7% of patients were male, and the mean age was around 60 years, with a range of about 23 to 85. Patients were allowed to have had prior anti-PD-1, anti-PD-L1 or anti-CTLA-4 therapy, and 40% to 45% of the dose-escalation patients had been treated with checkpoint inhibitors. Three dose-escalation patients achieved partial responses, one with hepatocellular carcinoma and two with cutaneous melanoma. Peripheral TCRbeta sequencing was intended to test whether TCR sequence diversity was altered and clonal T-cell expansion was caused by ivuxolimab. The monotherapy dose-escalation portion (N of about 47 patients) of the phase I ivuxolimab trial is reported in the paper. What the study reported, not specific to this receptor: After ivuxolimab, CD8+ T cells had more expanded clones than CD4+ T cells on average. Antigen specificity was not determined for the clonally expanded peripheral T cells. Low levels of normalized T-cell clonal expansion were also seen in some nonresponding patients. At doses of 0.1 to 3.0 mg/kg, clonal expansion of both CD4+ and CD8+ T cells in blood was seen between baseline and week 6. Partial responders in the 0.1-3.0 mg/kg groups had among the lowest normalized peripheral clonal expansion, especially among CD8+ T cells.

Genomic DNA was extracted from sorted cells for sequencing of the TCRbeta CDR3 region. The immunoSEQ Assay was used for sequencing of TCRbeta CDR3 regions. Held by TCRdb, this immuneACCESS table contains in-frame sequences only and omits some clones. Under half of the omission traces to an unresolved V gene where checked; the cause of the rest is unknown. This sample has tens of thousands of clones in its table, and more than 70% of those were observed once. Less than 12% of the sample goes to the ten largest clones. This chain is built from TRBV9 and TRBJ2-3; the D gene is unclear. The TCR originated in an adult with an advanced solid tumor such as melanoma, head and neck, liver or kidney cancer. The sample was CD4+ or CD8+ T cells sorted from blood, taken in a trial of the OX40 agonist ivuxolimab. CDR3 protein: CASSGRDTQYF. The nucleotides are TGTGCCAGCAGCGGTCGGGATACGCAGTATTTT.